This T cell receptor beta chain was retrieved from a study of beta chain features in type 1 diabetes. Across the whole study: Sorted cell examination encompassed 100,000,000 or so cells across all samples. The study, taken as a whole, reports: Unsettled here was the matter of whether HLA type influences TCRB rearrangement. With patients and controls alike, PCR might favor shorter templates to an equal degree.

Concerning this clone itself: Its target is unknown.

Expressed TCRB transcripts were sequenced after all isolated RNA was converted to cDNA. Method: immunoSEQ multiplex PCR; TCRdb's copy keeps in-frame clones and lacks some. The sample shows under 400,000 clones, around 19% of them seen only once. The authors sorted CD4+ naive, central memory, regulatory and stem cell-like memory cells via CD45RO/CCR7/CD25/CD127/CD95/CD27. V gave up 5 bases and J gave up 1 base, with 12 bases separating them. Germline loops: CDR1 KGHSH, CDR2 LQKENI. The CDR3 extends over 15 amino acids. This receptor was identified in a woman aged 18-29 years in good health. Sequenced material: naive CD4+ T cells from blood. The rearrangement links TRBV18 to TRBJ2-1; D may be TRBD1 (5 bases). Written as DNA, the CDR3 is TGTGCCAGCTCAGTCGGATCAGGGTCCTACAATGAGCAGTTCTTC. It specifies CASSVGSGSYNEQFF.